A selection of T cell receptor beta chains follows, all from one sample in a study of T cell responses to AZD1222 COVID-19 vaccine. Sequencing used immunoSEQ multiplex PCR; TCRdb keeps in-frame clones, though not all of them. The data show more than 100,000 clones, with roughly 92% seen just once and 4.5% to 6% held by the top ten. Specimen: peripheral blood, collected on day 0 of AZD1222 vaccination. The receptors were sampled from an adult in good health. Both conserved end residues are trimmed from each CDR3. The listing skips clone size in some rows; elsewhere it reads once, few, many or a size class.

v_call	clone_size	j_call	cdr3_aa
TRBV6-5	NA	TRBJ1-4	ASSYGPGEKLF
TRBV18	NA	TRBJ2-3	ASSPTRGDTTDTQY
TRBV4-1	NA	TRBJ2-1	ASSQSGYPTYNEQF
TRBV19	NA	TRBJ2-1	ASSFPGARGNEQF
TRBV30	NA	TRBJ1-5	AWSIVSRDQPQH
TRBV9	NA	TRBJ2-1	ASSVGSSYNEQF
TRBV19	NA	TRBJ1-5	ASSNLLGVSNQPQH
TRBV14	once	TRBJ1-4	ASSQVGTVNEKLF
TRBV5-5	NA	TRBJ2-1	ASTLDIDNEQF
TRBV2	NA	TRBJ2-7	ARGLTSGDSYEQY
TRBV7-8	NA	TRBJ1-5	ASSLEGQTKNQPQH
TRBV5-5	NA	TRBJ2-1	ASSRGTGGEQF
TRBV9	NA	TRBJ2-7	ASSVEPQGGYEQY
TRBV11-3	once	TRBJ2-2	ASSHPTSGRVTGELF
TRBV28	few	TRBJ2-7	ASSSGLASWQY
TRBV6-2/TRBV6-3	NA	TRBJ2-7	ASSHGDSHEQY
TRBV7-2	NA	TRBJ2-3	ASSLGTGGRADTQY
TRBV7-8	NA	TRBJ2-4	ASSRGQGGPNIQY
TRBV15	NA	TRBJ1-2	ATSRVAGTYGYT
TRBV5-6	NA	TRBJ1-3	ASSSHPGTGNTIY
TRBV4-3	NA	TRBJ1-2	ASSQDRTGGLLYGYT
TRBV28	NA	TRBJ2-7	ASSGSDRGLYEQY
TRBV5-6	NA	TRBJ1-6	ASSFTTGMDNSPLH
TRBV19	NA	TRBJ2-4	ASSMRRERAKNIQY
TRBV9	NA	TRBJ2-1	ASSVGAGGTNEQF
TRBV13	NA	TRBJ2-1	ASRKNGRAVYNEQF
TRBV6-5	NA	TRBJ2-2	ASMEGPGAGELF
TRBV12-5	NA	TRBJ1-5	ASGLGYTKTVTYSNQPQH
TRBV4-1	NA	TRBJ2-5	ASSGEGETQY
TRBV13	few	TRBJ2-7	ASSRGNDGSYEQY
TRBV9	NA	TRBJ1-1	ASRPGDYMNTEAF
TRBV9	NA	TRBJ1-3	ASSVGLSGNTIY
TRBV19	NA	TRBJ1-5	ASSIVEGARNQPQH
TRBV5-6	NA	TRBJ2-6	ASSLEAGEGANVLT
TRBV5-1	NA	TRBJ2-2	ASSFRGEIAGRTGELF
TRBV11-2	NA	TRBJ1-2	ASSITQGRIRIANYGYT
TRBV3-1/TRBV3-2	NA	TRBJ2-2	ASTLAGVAGELF
TRBV7-6	once	TRBJ2-3	ASNLAGGRGDTQY
TRBV10-2	NA	TRBJ2-3	ASIGAEDTQY
TRBV19	NA	TRBJ1-1	ASTGGAWGKTEAF
TRBV4-1	once	TRBJ2-2	ASSQDPGPTGELF
TRBV11-3	once	TRBJ2-1	ASSPNLGHNEQF
TRBV11-2	few	TRBJ2-2	ASSLDSGLWDGIGGELF
TRBV18	NA	TRBJ1-5	ASSPRAGRNQPQH
TRBV6-2/TRBV6-3	NA	TRBJ1-1	ASSRLSTEAF